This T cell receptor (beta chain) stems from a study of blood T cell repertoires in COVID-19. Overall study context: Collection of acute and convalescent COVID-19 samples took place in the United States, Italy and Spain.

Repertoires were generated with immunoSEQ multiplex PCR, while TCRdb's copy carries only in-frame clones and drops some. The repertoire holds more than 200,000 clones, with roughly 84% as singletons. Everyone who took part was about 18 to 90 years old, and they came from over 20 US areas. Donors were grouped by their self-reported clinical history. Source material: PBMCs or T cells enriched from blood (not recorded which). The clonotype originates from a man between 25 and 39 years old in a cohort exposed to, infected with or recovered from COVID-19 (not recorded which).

CDR3 sequence: CASSPRGLAGGFEQFF. The CDR3 coding sequence is TGTGCCAGCAGCCCTAGGGGACTAGCGGGAGGGTTTGAGCAGTTCTTC. The rearrangement joins TRBV27 to TRBJ2-1, with 16 positions matching TRBD2. Germline V gene sequence: CDR1 MNHEY, CDR2 SMNVEV (reference sequence). V lost 6 bases to trimming and J lost 9 bases; unmatched junction nucleotides: 8. This CDR3 region has 16 residues.